The 19 T cell receptor beta chains reported below all come from one sample, sequenced in a study of blood T cell repertoires in COVID-19. Sequencing used immunoSEQ multiplex PCR; TCRdb keeps in-frame clones, though not all of them. The data hold approximately 30,000 clones, with less than 85% observed a single time. Sequences were obtained from peripheral blood. These receptors all stem from a human donor with acute or convalescent COVID-19. The donor label of this sample is uncertain.

V is TRBV2 and J is TRBJ1-1; 8 bases align to TRBD1. From germline, CDR1 is SNHLY and CDR2 FYNNEI. This CDR3 contains 15 residues. J gave up 6 bases and V 5 bases, and 11 bases lay outside the gene matches. CDR3 loop: CASSSRAGGSAEAFF. CDR3 nucleotide sequence: TGTGCCAGCAGTTCAAGGGCAGGGGGCTCGGCTGAAGCTTTCTTT.

This chain links TRBV7-9 with TRBJ2-5; 14 nucleotides line up with TRBD2. This CDR3 comprises 15 residues. CDR1 SEHNR and CDR2 FQNEAQ come from the germline V gene (reference sequence). Losses at the gene ends were 6 bases for V and 6 bases for J; bases not matched to a gene: 6. The CDR3 loop reads CASSYGTSGGKTQYF. DNA for the CDR3: TGTGCCAGCAGTTATGGGACTAGCGGGGGAAAGACCCAGTACTTC.

The V gene is TRBV3-1 (or the pseudogene TRBV3-2), the J gene TRBJ2-1, with 9 nucleotides matching TRBD1. Per the germline V gene, CDR1 is LGHDT and CDR2 is YNNKEL (reference sequence). This CDR3 spans 15 amino acids. The V and J ends lost 0 bases and 7 bases, in that order; junction bases with no gene match: 4. Here the CDR3 reads CASSQEWDRVNEQFF. CDR3 coding DNA: TGTGCCAGCAGCCAAGAATGGGACAGGGTAAATGAGCAGTTCTTC.

The chain joins TRBV12-3 or TRBV12-4 to TRBJ2-1, with 10 positions matching TRBD2. J was trimmed by 5 bases and V by 8 bases; bases with no gene match: 3. The CDR3 sequence is 13 residues long. The CDR3 protein is CASLGLADNEQFF. CDR3 in DNA: TGTGCCAGCCTTGGACTAGCGGACAATGAGCAGTTCTTC.

The chain couples TRBV28 to TRBJ1-5; D is perhaps TRBD1 (6 bases). Germline assignment: CDR1 MDHEN and CDR2 SYDVKM. This CDR3 region has 19 residues. The V end lost 1 base, the J end lost 0 bases, and 19 bases lay between the germline ends. CDR3 nucleotides: TGTGCCAGCAGTTTATTAAATTTTCAGGGGTCGGGTAGCAATCAGCCCCAGCATTTT. It translates to CASSLLNFQGSGSNQPQHF. The full variable domain, its missing parts supplied by reference TRBV28 and TRBJ1-5, is DVKVTQSSRYLVKRTGEKVFLECVQDMDHENMFWYRQDPGLGLRLIYFSYDVKMKEKGDIPEGYSVSREKKERFSLILESASTNQTSMYLCASSLLNFQGSGSNQPQHFGDGTRLSIL.

This clone was counted once. The chain has TRBV3-1 (or the pseudogene TRBV3-2) and TRBJ1-4, with TRBD1 matching over 11 bases. Per germline, CDR1 LGHDT and CDR2 YNNKEL (reference sequence). The CDR3 is 19 amino acids. Trimming at V came to 8 bases and at J to 3 bases, leaving 17 bases not matched to a gene. CDR3 residues: CASRKLGTGGFGANEKLFF. The DNA of the CDR3 is TGTGCCAGCCGCAAGCTGGGGACAGGGGGTTTTGGGGCTAATGAAAAACTGTTTTTT.

This clone appeared a single time. The rearrangement joins TRBV28 to TRBJ1-2, with D uncertain. This CDR3 comprises 11 residues. V lost 8 bases and J lost 7, with 11 bases in between. Germline V gives CDR1 MDHEN, CDR2 SYDVKM. CDR3 DNA: TGTGCCAGCGTGGTGGCTGGTGGCTACACCTTC. Translation gives CASVVAGGYTF.

The chain couples TRBV19 to TRBJ1-2; no reliable D call. The CDR3 loop spans 14 amino acids. V was cut by 6 bases and J by 5 bases, with 16 bases left in between. Germline V gene sequence: CDR1 LNHDA, CDR2 SQIVND (reference sequence). The CDR3 nucleotides are TGTGCCAGTAGCCAGGACTCATCCGCGTATGGCTACACCTTC. Protein: CASSQDSSAYGYTF.

The table lists this clone with a count of one. The rearrangement uses TRBV2 and TRBJ1-2; TRBD1 agrees at 8 bases. The germline V gene encodes CDR1 SNHLY and CDR2 FYNNEI. Unmatched junction bases numbered 3, after V lost 5 bases and J lost 7 bases. This CDR3 is 12 amino acids long. In DNA form, the CDR3 reads TGTGCCAGCAGTTCCACAGGGGGTGGCTACACCTTC. Amino acid sequence: CASSSTGGGYTF.

The chain carries TRBV6-5 and TRBJ1-2; 7 bases are shared with TRBD1. In germline, CDR1 is MNHEY, CDR2 SVGAGI. The CDR3 spans 14 residues. The V gene end was trimmed by 9 bases and the J gene end by 5 bases; junction bases not matched to a gene: 12. CDR3 protein: CASSRDRGLYGYTF. In DNA form, the CDR3 reads TGTGCCAGTTCCCGGGACAGAGGGTTGTATGGCTACACCTTC.

The chain links TRBV2 to TRBJ2-7; D perhaps matches TRBD1 (5 bases). This CDR3 region has 13 residues. Trimming pared 6 bases from V and 3 bases from J, leaving 12 bases between. Germline V gene sequence: CDR1 SNHLY, CDR2 FYNNEI. This chain's CDR3 is CASRDIGFYEQYF. The CDR3, as DNA: TGTGCCAGCAGGGACATAGGGTTCTACGAGCAGTACTTC.

The V gene is TRBV24-1, the J gene TRBJ1-2; 7 bases agree with TRBD1. The J segment lost 6 bases and the V segment lost 8 bases, leaving 5 bases of the junction unmatched. CDR1 KGHDR and CDR2 SFDVKD come from the germline V gene. The CDR3 extends over 12 amino acids. The CDR3 sequence is CATMARGNGYTF. DNA for the CDR3: TGTGCCACCATGGCCAGGGGGAATGGCTACACCTTC.

J is TRBJ2-6 and V is TRBV7-9; D is unresolved. The germline V gene encodes CDR1 SEHNR and CDR2 FQNEAQ (reference sequence). The CDR3 length is 15 residues. V was trimmed by 1 base and J by 0 bases, leaving 4 bases between them. Here the CDR3 reads CASSLDFSGANVLTF. The DNA of the CDR3 is TGTGCCAGCAGCTTAGACTTCTCTGGGGCCAACGTCCTGACTTTC.

This chain uses TRBV5-4 with TRBJ2-3, with TRBD1 identical over 8 bases. Germline loops: CDR1 SGHNT, CDR2 YYREEE (reference sequence). Trimming cost V 0 bases and J 3 bases; bases outside gene matches: 3. The CDR3 spans 15 residues. The CDR3 region has the DNA TGTGCCAGCAGCTTGGGGGGGGACAGGACAGATACGCAGTATTTT. It codes for CASSLGGDRTDTQYF.

The genes are TRBV7-3 and TRBJ2-1, with TRBD2 identical over 13 bases. CDR3 length: 17 residues. Trimming removed 5 bases from V and 5 bases from J; junction bases left unmatched: 9. Per germline, CDR1 SGHTA and CDR2 FQGTGA. CDR3 amino acids: CASSGGTSGVGHNEQFF. CDR3 bases: TGTGCCAGCAGCGGCGGGACTAGCGGGGTCGGACACAATGAGCAGTTCTTC. Full variable domain (remainder filled in from reference TRBV7-3 and TRBJ2-1): GAGVSQTPSNKVTEKGKYVELRCDPISGHTALYWYRQSLGQGPEFLIYFQGTGAADDSGLPNDRFFAVRPEGSVSTLKIQRTERGDSAVYLCASSGGTSGVGHNEQFFGPGTRLTVL.

This chain joins TRBV28 and TRBJ1-4; perhaps TRBD1 as D (5 bases). The CDR3 is made up of 15 amino acids. V was clipped by 7 bases and J by 3 bases, with 15 bases between them. Germline CDR1 reads MDHEN; CDR2 reads SYDVKM. The CDR3 coding sequence is TGTGCCAGCAACCCGGGGGGGGAGGCTAATGAAAAACTGTTTTTT. Its protein product is CASNPGGEANEKLFF. Complete variable domain (other parts from reference TRBV28 and TRBJ1-4): DVKVTQSSRYLVKRTGEKVFLECVQDMDHENMFWYRQDPGLGLRLIYFSYDVKMKEKGDIPEGYSVSREKKERFSLILESASTNQTSMYLCASNPGGEANEKLFFGSGTQLSVL.

The chain is built from TRBV25-1 and TRBJ1-2, with TRBD1 matching 7 bases. Trimming cost V 4 bases and J 4 bases; bases outside gene matches: 3. The CDR3 is 13 amino acids. Germline CDR1 and CDR2: MGHDK and SYGVNS. The CDR3 loop reads CASSVQGTYGYTF. Written as DNA, the CDR3 is TGTGCCAGCAGTGTACAGGGGACCTATGGCTACACCTTC.

The V call is TRBV7-2, the J call TRBJ2-5; 12 bases are shared with TRBD2. Germline trimming cut 5 bases from V and 7 bases from J; bases unmatched to any gene: 5. CDR3 size: 14 residues. Germline V lookup: CDR1 SGHTA, CDR2 FQGNSA. CDR3 loop: CASSMTSGGGTQYF. The CDR3 DNA reads TGTGCCAGCAGCATGACTAGCGGGGGTGGGACCCAGTACTTC.

The J gene is TRBJ2-3, the V gene TRBV9; TRBD2 might be the D (5 bases). The V end lost 4 bases, the J end lost 2 bases, and 14 bases lay between the germline ends. Germline values: CDR1 SGDLS, CDR2 YYNGEE. The CDR3 is 15 amino acids. Here the CDR3 reads CASSPGVLDTDTQYF. The CDR3 DNA follows: TGTGCCAGCAGCCCCGGGGTCCTAGACACAGATACGCAGTATTTT.